Below, 26 T cell receptor beta chains from the same sample are listed, as sequenced in a study of a mutant IDH1 vaccine in newly diagnosed glioma. Time point defined: week 11, during vaccination. One vaccine dose held 300 ug of mutant IDH1 20-mer peptide and came with topical imiquimod. The antigens of these receptors remain unknown. Some clones are missing from TCRdb's copy, which holds only in-frame ones; the method was immunoSEQ multiplex PCR. Among roughly 120,000 clones listed, 85% to 90% were seen once. The material was PBMCs, obtained from a glioma patient whose treatment included an IDH1 peptide vaccine. These receptors came from a woman aged 45-65 years with glioma.

CDR3 protein: CASSPSLGTGGRNEQFF. Here the CDR3 DNA reads TGTGCCAGCAGTCCCTCTTTAGGGACAGGGGGAAGGAATGAGCAGTTCTTC. This chain links TRBV27 with TRBJ2-1; TRBD1 aligns across 11 bases. The CDR3 is 17 residues long. The germline V gene encodes CDR1 MNHEY and CDR2 SMNVEV (reference sequence). Trimming removed 5 bases from V and 7 bases from J; junction bases left unmatched: 13.

The V and J genes are TRBV4-2 and TRBJ1-3; D perhaps matches TRBD1 (5 bases). The V gene's germline CDR1 is LGHNA and CDR2 YNFKEQ. Trimming cost V 1 base and J 0 bases, with 7 bases left between them. The CDR3 loop spans 15 amino acids. The CDR3 here is CASSQGGNSGNTIYF. CDR3 sequence (DNA): TGTGCCAGCAGCCAAGGGGGGAACTCTGGAAACACCATATATTTT.

The V call is TRBV5-4, the J call TRBJ1-3, with D unclear. Germline loops: CDR1 SGHNT, CDR2 YYREEE (reference sequence). The ends were cut back, 4 bases at V and 3 bases at J, with 11 bases in the middle. This CDR3 region has 14 residues. This CDR3 is CASSDRTSGNTIYF. The CDR3 DNA follows: TGTGCCAGCAGCGATAGGACGAGTGGAAACACCATATATTTT.

V usage is TRBV29-1 and J usage is TRBJ1-4, with D hard to call. CDR3 length: 12 amino acids. With 3 bases removed from V and 4 bases from J, the gap between germline ends came to 6 bases. Germline CDR1 and CDR2: SQVTM and ANQGSEA. CDR3 amino acids: CSVEEGNEKLFF. The CDR3 nucleotides read TGCAGCGTTGAGGAGGGTAATGAAAAACTGTTTTTT.

This clone was seen a single time. This chain joins TRBV10-1 and TRBJ2-3; TRBD2 matches 10 bases. The length of the CDR3 is 16 residues. The V and J ends lost 4 bases and 3 bases, in that order; junction bases with no gene match: 7. CDR1 is WNHNN and CDR2 is SYGVQD in the germline V gene (reference sequence). The CDR3 region has the DNA TGCGCCAGCAGTGGGGGAGCGGGAGGGCCGACAGATACGCAGTATTTT. It yields the protein CASSGGAGGPTDTQYF.

V and J are TRBV30 and TRBJ1-3; tentative D call: TRBD1 (6 bases). The CDR3 is made up of 15 amino acids. Trimming cost V 4 bases and J 4 bases, with 17 bases left between them. The germline V gene has CDR1 GTSNPN and CDR2 SVGIG (reference sequence). CDR3 loop: CAWTGQTAGGNTIYF. CDR3 DNA sequence: TGTGCCTGGACCGGACAGACCGCTGGGGGAAACACCATATATTTT.

This clone was observed a handful of times. The sample holds other DNA sequences that translate to the same CDR3. The chain carries TRBV19 and TRBJ1-1, with D possibly being TRBD1 (6 bases). This CDR3 has 14 residues. Germline V CDR1 and CDR2: LNHDA, SQIVND (reference sequence). V gave up 3 bases and J gave up 3 bases, with 11 bases separating them. This CDR3 reads CASSIGQGYTEAFF. The CDR3 nucleotides read TGTGCCAGTAGTATTGGGCAGGGGTACACTGAAGCTTTCTTT.

The V call is TRBV30, the J call TRBJ1-2, with D unclear. V dropped 0 bases and J dropped 0 bases, with 8 bases sitting between them. The CDR3 covers 14 residues. Germline CDR1 reads GTSNPN; CDR2 reads SVGIG (reference sequence). The CDR3 nucleotides are TGTGCCTGGAGTGTATATCCAGCTAACTATGGCTACACCTTC. Its translation is CAWSVYPANYGYTF.

The V gene is TRBV30, the J gene TRBJ2-7; TRBD2 aligns across 11 bases. Germline V gene lookup returns CDR1 GTSNPN and CDR2 SVGIG (reference sequence). With V trimmed by 3 bases and J by 6 bases, 10 bases remained unmatched. The CDR3 runs 15 residues. CDR3 residues: CAWSAPLLAGGEQYF. The CDR3 DNA reads as TGTGCCTGGAGCGCCCCCCTCCTAGCGGGAGGCGAGCAGTACTTC.

The CDR3: CASRDRMQETQYF. Written as DNA, the CDR3 is TGTGCCAGTAGAGACCGGATGCAGGAGACCCAGTACTTC. The chain recombines TRBV19 with TRBJ2-5, with D unclear. Germline V gene sequence: CDR1 LNHDA, CDR2 SQIVND (reference sequence). The CDR3 extends over 13 amino acids. V was clipped by 6 bases and J by 5 bases, with 13 bases between them.

The chain couples TRBV4-1 to TRBJ2-7; 14 bases agree with TRBD2. Germline V gene data show CDR1 as MGHRA and CDR2 as YSYEKL. This CDR3 has 17 amino acids. V trimming: 4 bases; J trimming: 5 bases; junction bases outside the gene matches: 10. In DNA, the CDR3 is TGCGCCAGCAGCCTTATTTTGGGGACTAGCGGGAGCAACGAGCAGTACTTC. The encoded protein is CASSLILGTSGSNEQYF.

The gene calls are TRBV11-2 and TRBJ1-2; TRBD1 might be the D (6 bases). The CDR3 loop spans 16 amino acids. CDR1 is SGHAT, CDR2 FQNNGV, per germline. V was clipped by 4 bases and J by 4 bases, with 19 bases between them. CDR3 coding DNA: TGTGCCAGCAGCTCCTCACAGGGTGGGATAAGCTATGGCTACACCTTC. Amino acids: CASSSSQGGISYGYTF.

This clone has just a few counts. V usage is TRBV10-2 and J usage is TRBJ2-2, with 7 positions matching TRBD1. The CDR3 consists of 13 residues. J was trimmed by 7 bases and V by 10 bases; bases with no gene match: 9. Germline CDR1 is WSHSY and CDR2 is SAAADI. The CDR3 here is CATQRGLDGELFF. CDR3 nucleotide sequence: TGCGCCACCCAAAGGGGGCTGGACGGGGAGCTGTTTTTT.

The rearrangement joins TRBV7-9 to TRBJ2-2; 12 bases fit TRBD1. In germline, CDR1 is SEHNR, CDR2 FQNEAQ (reference sequence). V lost 4 bases and J lost 6; bases outside the gene matches: 6. This CDR3 spans 16 amino acids. CDR3: CASSSRDRGLAGELFF. The CDR3 coding sequence is TGTGCCAGCAGCTCCCGGGACAGGGGGCTAGCCGGGGAGCTGTTTTTT.

This chain links TRBV6-5 with TRBJ1-4; tentatively, D is TRBD1 (6 bases). Germline V gene lookup returns CDR1 MNHEY and CDR2 SVGAGI. V lost 4 bases and J 13 bases, leaving 16 bases between the germline ends. The CDR3 has 13 amino acids. The CDR3 DNA is TGTGCCAGCAGTTTAACCGGGACAAGCGCACTGTTTTTT. Translated, it gives CASSLTGTSALFF.

The rearrangement links TRBV11-2 to TRBJ2-3; no firm D call. Germline values: CDR1 SGHAT, CDR2 FQNNGV. V lost 4 bases to trimming and J lost 3 bases, with 11 bases between them. The CDR3 has 14 residues. In nucleotides, the CDR3 is TGTGCCAGCAGCTCCGCTGCTAGGACAGATACGCAGTATTTT. It translates to CASSSAARTDTQYF.

J is TRBJ2-3 and V is TRBV7-2; D perhaps matches TRBD2 (6 bases). The V gene lost 6 bases and the J gene lost 3 bases, with 19 bases spanning the gap. The CDR3 totals 16 residues. Germline V gene sequence: CDR1 SGHTA, CDR2 FQGNSA. The CDR3 protein is CASSIAHGSETDTQYF. The CDR3 region has the DNA TGTGCCAGCAGTATAGCCCACGGGAGCGAGACAGATACGCAGTATTTT.

J is TRBJ2-3 and V is TRBV7-9; TRBD1 is a possible D gene (5 bases). The germline gives CDR1 SEHNR, CDR2 FQNEAQ (reference sequence). The CDR3 length is 14 residues. V lost 5 bases and J lost 2, with 11 bases in between. CDR3 DNA sequence: TGTGCCAGCAGCACCGGACACCTCACAGATACGCAGTATTTT. It codes for CASSTGHLTDTQYF.

The chain couples TRBV28 to TRBJ2-7; D call uncertain. Per the germline V gene, CDR1 is MDHEN and CDR2 is SYDVKM. Between the trimmed V and J ends, which lost 7 bases and 3 bases, there was a span of 10 bases. The CDR3 is 12 amino acids. Here the CDR3 DNA reads TGTGCCAGCAATCGTTGGCGCTACGAGCAGTACTTC. Residues: CASNRWRYEQYF.

This clone was counted only a few times. This chain connects TRBV19 to TRBJ2-2, with D hard to call. Germline V gene sequence: CDR1 LNHDA, CDR2 SQIVND (reference sequence). V gave up 6 bases and J gave up 6 bases, with 8 bases separating them. The CDR3 consists of 12 residues. The CDR3 reads CASRNYPGELFF. Written as DNA, the CDR3 is TGTGCCAGTAGGAATTATCCCGGGGAGCTGTTTTTT.

V and J are TRBV5-4 and TRBJ1-1, with D unresolved. Germline V gene lookup returns CDR1 SGHNT and CDR2 YYREEE (reference sequence). Trimming took 0 bases from V and 1 from J, leaving 10 bases between them. This CDR3 comprises 15 residues. In nucleotides, the CDR3 is TGTGCCAGCAGCTTGGAGGTTAGCGGGAACACTGAAGCTTTCTTT. The encoded protein is CASSLEVSGNTEAFF.

This chain uses TRBV30 with TRBJ2-7, with 8 bases identical to TRBD1. Per germline, CDR1 GTSNPN and CDR2 SVGIG (reference sequence). CDR3 size: 15 residues. V gave up 2 bases and J gave up 2 bases; unmatched junction bases: 8. The DNA of the CDR3 is TGTGCCTGGAGTCTCCAGGGGGACAGGACCTACGAGCAGTACTTC. Protein sequence: CAWSLQGDRTYEQYF.

V gene TRBV9 combines with J gene TRBJ2-3, with unresolved D. The CDR3 loop spans 12 amino acids. Trimming removed 0 bases from V and 4 bases from J, with 3 bases in between. Germline V gene data show CDR1 as SGDLS and CDR2 as YYNGEE. The CDR3 bases are TGTGCCAGCAGCGTAGGTCCAGATACGCAGTATTTT. Protein sequence: CASSVGPDTQYF.

The genes are TRBV11-2 and TRBJ2-5; the D is unclear. The CDR3 consists of 12 residues. V shed 3 bases and J shed 5 bases, with 7 bases lying between them. Germline V gene lookup returns CDR1 SGHAT and CDR2 FQNNGV. The CDR3, as DNA: TGTGCCAGCAGCTTCGATCGGGAGACCCAGTACTTC. This codes for CASSFDRETQYF.

CDR3 bases: TGTGCCAGCAGTGAAGCCGCGACAGGGGGCCGCGCGGGGATTCAGTACTTC. Translating it yields CASSEAATGGRAGIQYF. The chain carries TRBV6-1 and TRBJ2-4; TRBD1 agrees at 10 bases. The CDR3 is 17 amino acids. Looked up from germline, CDR1 is MNHNS and CDR2 is SASEGT. After removal of 0 bases from V and 10 bases from J, the junction contained 12 bases not matched to a gene.

This clone showed up just once. The chain is built from TRBV5-1 and TRBJ2-2; perhaps TRBD1 as D (6 bases). CDR1 is SGHRS and CDR2 is YFSETQ in the germline V gene. The CDR3 runs to 15 residues. Trimming took off 0 bases at V and 6 bases at J, with 12 bases between the two ends. The CDR3 spells CASSLATGRAGELFF. As DNA, the CDR3 is TGCGCCAGCAGCTTGGCTACAGGGCGGGCCGGGGAGCTGTTTTTT.